These T cell receptor beta chains were read from a single sample in a study of OX40 agonist ivuxolimab in advanced cancers. Repertoires were generated with immunoSEQ multiplex PCR, while TCRdb's copy carries only in-frame clones and drops some. Among approximately 54,000 clones listed, more than 70% were seen once. Sample: CD4+ or CD8+ T cells sorted from blood, taken in a trial of the OX40 agonist ivuxolimab. The source is an adult with an advanced solid tumor such as melanoma, head and neck, liver or kidney cancer. The CDR3 runs from the conserved cysteine through the conserved F or W. Each record gives: D gene, J gene, V gene, clone size, CDR3 DNA, CDR3 protein. D genes are given only for firm matches. Size is omitted from some rows. Given values are once, few, many or a class for expanded clones.

. | TRBJ1-3 | TRBV7-3 | . | TGTGCCAGCAGCCGAGGGGGAAACACCATATATTTT | CASSRGGNTIYF
TRBD1 | TRBJ2-5 | TRBV5-6 | . | TGTGCCAGCAGCTTGGACGTAGGGGGCTCGGAGACCCAGTACTTC | CASSLDVGGSETQYF
. | TRBJ2-2 | TRBV7-8 | once | TGTGCCAGCAGCTTAGCGGGGACCGGGGAGCTGTTTTTT | CASSLAGTGELFF
. | TRBJ2-7 | TRBV28 | . | TGTGCCAGCAATCCAAACTCCTACGAGCAGTACTTC | CASNPNSYEQYF
. | TRBJ2-7 | TRBV5-1 | . | TGCGCCAGCAGCCATGAGTACGAGCAGTACTTC | CASSHEYEQYF
. | TRBJ2-3 | TRBV5-4 | . | TGTGCCAGCAGCTTCCGGGACGCAACAGATACGCAGTATTTT | CASSFRDATDTQYF
TRBD2 | TRBJ2-3 | TRBV28 | . | TGTGCCACCTCCCTCGGGACTAGCGGGGGCACAGATACGCAGTATTTT | CATSLGTSGGTDTQYF
TRBD2 | TRBJ2-4 | TRBV19 | . | TGTGCCAGTAGCATACACGGGACTAGCGGGAGGGCCGAGTTGGCCAAAAACATTCAGTACTTC | CASSIHGTSGRAELAKNIQYF
TRBD1 | TRBJ2-1 | TRBV18 | . | TGTGCCAGCTCACGGGGGACAGGTAACTACAATGAGCAGTTCTTC | CASSRGTGNYNEQFF
. | TRBJ2-3 | TRBV7-7 | . | TGTGCTAGCAGCCGTGCAACCGCGGGGGATACGCAGTATTTT | CASSRATAGDTQYF
. | TRBJ2-4 | TRBV10-3 | . | TGTGCCATCAGCCTATCCGGGTGGGGCGAGGACATTCAGTACTTC | CAISLSGWGEDIQYF
. | TRBJ1-1 | TRBV6-1 | few | TGTGCCAGCAGCCTCGGGACGGTTGACACTGAAGCTTTCTTT | CASSLGTVDTEAFF
. | TRBJ1-2 | TRBV19 | . | TGTGCCAGTAGTATCTTGGGGAGCACCGGTGGCTACACCTTC | CASSILGSTGGYTF
. | TRBJ2-7 | TRBV11-1 | . | TGTGCCAGCAGCCTCCTGCACCCGGGGTTTGGGGGATACGAGCAGTACTTC | CASSLLHPGFGGYEQYF
. | TRBJ1-2 | TRBV6-5 | . | TGTGCCAGCAGTGAGGCAGGGTATGGCTACACCTTC | CASSEAGYGYTF
TRBD2 | TRBJ2-3 | TRBV28 | . | TGTGCCAGCAGAACCCAAATAGCGGGAAGGATCACAGATACGCAGTATTTT | CASRTQIAGRITDTQYF
TRBD1 | TRBJ2-1 | TRBV5-1 | . | TGCGCCAGCAGCAAGGACAGGGGTCGGAATGAGCAGTTCTTC | CASSKDRGRNEQFF
. | TRBJ1-1 | TRBV28 | once | TGTGCCAGCAGTTTAAGTCCTGGGAACACTGAAGCTTTCTTT | CASSLSPGNTEAFF
. | TRBJ2-1 | TRBV7-6 | . | TGTGCCAGCAGCTTAGCGGGGGTCAATGAGCAGTTCTTC | CASSLAGVNEQFF
. | TRBJ1-1 | TRBV5-5 | . | TGTGCCAGCAGCTTCGGGACGGTGAACACTGAAGCTTTCTTT | CASSFGTVNTEAFF
. | TRBJ1-5 | TRBV28 | . | TGTGCCAGCAGTTTATTAGTCCCGGGGGGCAATCAGCCCCAGCATTTT | CASSLLVPGGNQPQHF
TRBD1 | TRBJ1-2 | TRBV12-5 | . | TGTGCTAGTGCCAGGACAGGGGATGGCTACACCTTC | CASARTGDGYTF
TRBD2 | TRBJ2-2 | TRBV19 | . | TGTGCCAGTAGTAAGGGACTAGCGGGGGCCTCGGCCACCGGGGAGCTGTTTTTT | CASSKGLAGASATGELFF
TRBD2 | TRBJ2-1 | TRBV28 | . | TGTGCCAGCAGTTCGGCGGGAGGTTACAATGAGCAGTTCTTC | CASSSAGGYNEQFF
TRBD1 | TRBJ1-2 | TRBV2 | once | TGTGCCAGCAGTGAATACCAGACAGGGGGCTACACCTTC | CASSEYQTGGYTF
. | TRBJ2-2 | TRBV7-8 | . | TGTGCCAGCAGCTTAATAGGGGCGAACACCGGGGAGCTGTTTTTT | CASSLIGANTGELFF
. | TRBJ2-3 | TRBV14 | once | TGTGCCAGCAGCCACCCAAGGAACACAGATACGCAGTATTTT | CASSHPRNTDTQYF
. | TRBJ2-5 | TRBV6-1 | . | TGTGCCAGCAGTGAAGCGCTCGGAGAGACCCAGTACTTC | CASSEALGETQYF
. | TRBJ1-2 | TRBV6-4 | . | TGTGCCAGCAGTGAAGGATTGAACTATGGCTACACCTTC | CASSEGLNYGYTF
TRBD2 | TRBJ2-1 | TRBV19 | . | TGTGCCAGTAGTAGCCCGGGACTAGCGGGTTCAAATGAGCAGTTCTTC | CASSSPGLAGSNEQFF
. | TRBJ1-1 | TRBV6-6 | . | TGTGCCAGCAGGCATCTCCATGAAGCTTTCTTT | CASRHLHEAFF
. | TRBJ2-7 | TRBV19 | . | TGTGCCAGTAGTATTGGGGTCCAGGGAGCCTACGAGCAGTACTTC | CASSIGVQGAYEQYF
. | TRBJ2-6 | TRBV5-6 | . | TGTGCCAGCAGCCCCACCAGGGGAAGCTCTGGGGCCAACGTCCTGACTTTC | CASSPTRGSSGANVLTF
. | TRBJ1-1 | TRBV11-3 | . | TGTGCCAGCAGCTCCGGGGGAATGAACACTGAAGCTTTCTTT | CASSSGGMNTEAFF
. | TRBJ2-1 | TRBV28 | . | TGTGCCAGCAGACCGGGCCAACCCTACAATGAGCAGTTCTTC | CASRPGQPYNEQFF
. | TRBJ2-1 | TRBV2 | . | TGTGCCAGTCAGCGCGCAAATGAGCAGTTCTTC | CASQRANEQFF
TRBD1 | TRBJ1-4 | TRBV18 | . | TGTGCCAGCTCACCACGAGGGGGCAGGGCTAATGAAAAACTGTTTTTT | CASSPRGGRANEKLFF
. | TRBJ1-1 | TRBV7-3 | . | TGTGCCAGCCAAGGCTGGGGCACTGAAGCTTTCTTT | CASQGWGTEAFF
. | TRBJ2-1 | TRBV15 | . | TGTGCCACCAGCAGGGTGGGGGCAGGAGGGGGCCTGTACAATGAGCAGTTCTTC | CATSRVGAGGGLYNEQFF
. | TRBJ2-5 | TRBV6-5 | . | TGTGCCAGCAAGCGGCAGCGGCAAGAGACCCAGTACTTC | CASKRQRQETQYF
. | TRBJ1-4 | TRBV5-4 | . | TGTGCCAGCAGCTTGGCATCCGGAACAACTAATGAAAAACTGTTTTTT | CASSLASGTTNEKLFF
. | TRBJ1-5 | TRBV6-1 | . | TGTGCCAGCAGTGACTGGGCGCAGCCCCAGCATTTT | CASSDWAQPQHF
TRBD2 | TRBJ2-3 | TRBV13 | . | TGTGCCAGCAGTAGAGCGGGAGAGGATACGCAGTATTTT | CASSRAGEDTQYF
. | TRBJ1-2 | TRBV2 | . | TGTGCCAGCAATATAGACAGTGACCACTCTGGCTACACCTTC | CASNIDSDHSGYTF
TRBD1 | TRBJ2-1 | TRBV5-1 | . | TGCGCCAGCAGCTTGGCCGGGGACAGGGAGCAGTTCTTC | CASSLAGDREQFF
. | TRBJ2-7 | TRBV4-2 | . | TGTGCCAGCCGGGGGGCGGATCCTACCTACGAGCAGTACTTC | CASRGADPTYEQYF
. | TRBJ1-2 | TRBV18 | . | . | CASSPLATGWGSTPSVPF
TRBD2 | TRBJ2-5 | TRBV5-1 | . | TGCGCCAGCAGCTTGGGCGGGGGGCCTCAGGAGACCCAGTACTTC | CASSLGGGPQETQYF
. | TRBJ1-3 | TRBV29-1 | . | TGCAGCGGACAACAGACCTCTGGAAACACCATATATTTT | CSGQQTSGNTIYF
TRBD1 | TRBJ2-2 | TRBV11-2 | once | TGTGCCAGCAGCTTGGGACAGGGGGTTAACACCGGGGAGCTGTTTTTT | CASSLGQGVNTGELFF
TRBD1 | TRBJ1-1 | TRBV6-1 | . | TGTGCCAGCAGTGAAGCGCAGGGGTTGGGCAGGGGGTCTGAAGCTTTCTTT | CASSEAQGLGRGSEAFF